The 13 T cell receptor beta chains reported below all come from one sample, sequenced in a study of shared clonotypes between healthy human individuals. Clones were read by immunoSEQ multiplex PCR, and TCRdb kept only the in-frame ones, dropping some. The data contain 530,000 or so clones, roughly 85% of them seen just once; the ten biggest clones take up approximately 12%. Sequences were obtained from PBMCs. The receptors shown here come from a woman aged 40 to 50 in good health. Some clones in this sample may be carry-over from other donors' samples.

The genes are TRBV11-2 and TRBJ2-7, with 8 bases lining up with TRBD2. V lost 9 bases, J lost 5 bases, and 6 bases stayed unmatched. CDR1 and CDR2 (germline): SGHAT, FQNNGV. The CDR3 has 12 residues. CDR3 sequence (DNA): TGTGCCAGTCTAGCGGGTTCCCACGAGCAGTACTTC. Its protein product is CASLAGSHEQYF.

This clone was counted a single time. The CDR3 here is CASSSFNRDRGWETQYF. In DNA form, the CDR3 reads TGTGCCAGCAGTTCATTCAACCGGGACAGGGGCTGGGAGACCCAGTACTTC. The chain is built from TRBV28 and TRBJ2-5, with 10 bases lining up with TRBD1. The CDR3 covers 17 residues. V lost 4 bases, J lost 5 bases, and 13 bases stayed unmatched. CDR1 MDHEN and CDR2 SYDVKM come from the germline V gene.

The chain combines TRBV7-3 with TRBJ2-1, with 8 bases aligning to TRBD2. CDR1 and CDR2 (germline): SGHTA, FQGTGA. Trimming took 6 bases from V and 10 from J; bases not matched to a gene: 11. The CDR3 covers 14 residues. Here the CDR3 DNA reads TGTGCCAGCAGTCAGGGGACTAGGATGGGCGAGCAGTTCTTC. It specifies CASSQGTRMGEQFF.

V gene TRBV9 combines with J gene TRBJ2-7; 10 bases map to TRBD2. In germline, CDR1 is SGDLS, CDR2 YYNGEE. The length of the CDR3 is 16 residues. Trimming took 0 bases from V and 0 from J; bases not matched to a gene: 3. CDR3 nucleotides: TGTGCCAGCAGCGTAGGAGCGGGAGGGACCTCCTACGAGCAGTACTTC. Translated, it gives CASSVGAGGTSYEQYF.

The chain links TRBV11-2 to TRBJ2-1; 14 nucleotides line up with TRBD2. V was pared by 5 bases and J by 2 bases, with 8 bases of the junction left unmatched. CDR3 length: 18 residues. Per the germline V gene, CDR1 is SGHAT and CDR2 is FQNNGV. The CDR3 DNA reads TGTGCCAGCAGCATGGGACTAGCGGGAGAGGCCACCTACAATGAGCAGTTCTTC. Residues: CASSMGLAGEATYNEQFF.

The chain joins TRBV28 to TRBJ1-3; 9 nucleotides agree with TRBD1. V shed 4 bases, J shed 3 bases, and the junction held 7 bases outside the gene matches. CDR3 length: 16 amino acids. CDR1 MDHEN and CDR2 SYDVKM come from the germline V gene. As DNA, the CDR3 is TGTGCCAGCAGTTCCCCAGGACAGGGGTTTGGAAACACCATATATTTT. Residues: CASSSPGQGFGNTIYF.

CDR3 nucleotides: TGTGCCAGCACCGAAGGACAGTTGACTATCAATGAGCAGTTCTTC. Protein: CASTEGQLTINEQFF. The chain uses TRBV5-8 and TRBJ2-1; weak D call: TRBD1 (6 bases). This CDR3 comprises 15 residues. Trimming cost V 6 bases and J 6 bases, with 19 bases left between them. The germline V gene encodes CDR1 SGHTS and CDR2 YDEGEE.

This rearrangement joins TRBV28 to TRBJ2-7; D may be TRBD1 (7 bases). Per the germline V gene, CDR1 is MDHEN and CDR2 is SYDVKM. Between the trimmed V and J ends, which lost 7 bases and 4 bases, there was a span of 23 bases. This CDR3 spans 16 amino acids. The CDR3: CASTTQSGRGRYEQYF. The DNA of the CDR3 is TGTGCCAGCACCACTCAGTCTGGCAGGGGGAGGTACGAGCAGTACTTC.

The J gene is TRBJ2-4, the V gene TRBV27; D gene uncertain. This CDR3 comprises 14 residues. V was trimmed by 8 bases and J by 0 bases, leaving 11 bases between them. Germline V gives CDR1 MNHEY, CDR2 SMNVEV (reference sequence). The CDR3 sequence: CASRQQRAKNIQYF. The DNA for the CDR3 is TGTGCCAGCCGTCAACAGCGAGCCAAAAACATTCAGTACTTC.

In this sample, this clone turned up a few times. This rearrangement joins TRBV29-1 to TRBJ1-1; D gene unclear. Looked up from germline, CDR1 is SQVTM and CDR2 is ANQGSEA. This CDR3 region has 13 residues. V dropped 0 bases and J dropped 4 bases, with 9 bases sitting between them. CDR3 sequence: CSVEERVATEAFF. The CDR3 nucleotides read TGCAGCGTTGAAGAGAGGGTTGCCACTGAAGCTTTCTTT.

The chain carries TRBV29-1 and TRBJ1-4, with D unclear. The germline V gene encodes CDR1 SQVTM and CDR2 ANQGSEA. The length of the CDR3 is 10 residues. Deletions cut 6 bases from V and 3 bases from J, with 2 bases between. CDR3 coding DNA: TGCAGCGTGGCTAATGAAAAACTGTTTTTT. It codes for CSVANEKLFF.

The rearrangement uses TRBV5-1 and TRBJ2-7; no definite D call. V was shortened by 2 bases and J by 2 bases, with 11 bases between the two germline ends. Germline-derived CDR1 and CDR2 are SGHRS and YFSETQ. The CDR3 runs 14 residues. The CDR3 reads CASSFSTSAYEQYF. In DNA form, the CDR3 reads TGCGCCAGCAGCTTTTCGACCTCCGCCTACGAGCAGTACTTC.

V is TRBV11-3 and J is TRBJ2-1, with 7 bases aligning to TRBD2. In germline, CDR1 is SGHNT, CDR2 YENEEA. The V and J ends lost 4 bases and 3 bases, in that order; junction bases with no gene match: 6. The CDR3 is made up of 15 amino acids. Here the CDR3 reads CASSSAGTNYNEQFF. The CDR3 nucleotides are TGTGCCAGCAGCTCCGCTGGGACTAACTACAATGAGCAGTTCTTC.